This record looks at one TCR beta chain sequence and its context. This clone was counted a single time. No cognate antigen has been identified for it. No much larger clone exists at a distance of one base, and base qualities are not known. The data stem from a study of blood T cell repertoires in COVID-19 (dated by TCRdb to the early 2020s). General notes on the study: Samples from collaborators originated in the United States, Italy and Spain and spanned both the acute and convalescent phases of COVID-19. The material from the prospective study consisted of cDNA or gDNA derived from T cells, B-cell-depleted T cells, or PBMCs. The samples were drawn from two sources: the first 160 participants of the ongoing ImmuneRACE study, and fewer than 1,500 subjects contributed by 6 global collaborators. Nearly every sample came with metadata listing a de-identified subject ID, COVID-19 status, age in years and sex. HLA class I and class II types, where available, came from metadata supplied by the sample provider rather than from assay-based typing. The dataset comprised deeply sampled blood TCRbeta repertoires from subjects exposed to, actively infected with, or recovered from COVID-19. The repertoires were released in a freely available public database meant as a resource for research on the immune response to SARS-CoV-2. On the study overall, not on this receptor specifically: Clinical and demographic metadata were provided uncurated, with the amount varying by source and participant.

V is clipped by 1 base and J by 4 bases, and the sequence between their germline boundaries is 10 bases long. The germline V gene (reference sequence) supplies CDR1 GTSNPN and CDR2 SVGIG. The cysteine opens and the phenylalanine closes a CDR3 of 13 amino acids. The kept DNA is CDR3 alone, 39 bases in frame from the first base. At one collaborating source in Seattle, patients were enrolled during active infection and were followed longitudinally through the course of disease. Each collaborating institution followed its own protocols to collect whole blood in K2EDTA tubes. For TCRbeta analysis, collaborators shipped samples in one of three forms: frozen whole blood, isolated PBMCs, or DNA extracted from either of those sample types. The immunoSEQ Assay, a bias-controlled multiplex PCR, was used to amplify TCRbeta CDR3 regions from genomic DNA. Per the source publication's procedure: Nucleated cell counts per sample were estimated from amplification of reference gene primers within the assay. To quantify the absolute abundance of each unique TCRbeta CDR3 rearrangement, sequence reads were collapsed and filtered. Productive Simpson clonality was computed per sample as the square root of Simpson's diversity index over productive rearrangements. TCRdb holds this immuneACCESS table with in-frame rearrangements only. Some clones are missing; in checked studies, unresolved V genes explain under half, and the rest has no known cause. V and J calls and clone size come straight from that table; D and trimming were deduced from the DNA. This sample gives about 350,000 clones in total; roughly 86% of them show up just once. The ten largest clones take up just under 7.5% of the sample.

Sequencing was carried out using peripheral blood. This sequence originates from an older woman with COVID-19, enrolled during active disease. Here the chain combines TRBV30 and TRBJ1-2, with no confidently assigned D gene. The CDR3 loop reads CAWSAGLFYGYTF. Read as DNA, the sequence is TGTGCCTGGAGTGCAGGACTTTTCTATGGCTACACCTTC.